This T cell receptor (beta chain) is from a study of blood T cell repertoires in COVID-19. Across the study: T cells, B-cell-depleted T cells, or PBMCs provided the cDNA or gDNA that served as material.

Measured with immunoSEQ multiplex PCR; TCRdb has only the in-frame clones, and not every one. The sample includes hundreds of thousands of clones, roughly 84% of them seen just once. This receptor was obtained from a human donor in a cohort sampled during active COVID-19. Sample: peripheral blood.

For the CDR3, the DNA is TGTGCCAGCAGTTTATCCGGACAGGGTTTTAACTACGAGCAGTACTTC. Translation gives CASSLSGQGFNYEQYF. This chain links TRBV27 with TRBJ2-7; 8 bases agree with TRBD1. The V and J ends lost 0 bases and 3 bases, in that order; junction bases with no gene match: 7. This CDR3 has 16 residues. CDR1 MNHEY and CDR2 SMNVEV come from the germline V gene (reference sequence).